The 26 T cell receptor beta chains reported below all come from one sample, sequenced in a study of blood T cell repertoires in COVID-19. Measured with immunoSEQ multiplex PCR; TCRdb has only the in-frame clones, and not every one. The sample lists 150,000 to 200,000 clones, around 88% occurring once. The sequenced material came from peripheral blood. The receptors were gathered from a woman younger than 45 with acute or convalescent COVID-19.

The chain combines TRBV7-9 with TRBJ2-7; D gene uncertain. Per germline, CDR1 SEHNR and CDR2 FQNEAQ (reference sequence). CDR3 length: 10 amino acids. CDR3 nucleotide sequence: TGTGTCTTTTGTCTGTACGAGCAGTACTTC. It codes for CVFCLYEQYF.

The chain joins TRBV19 to TRBJ1-5; 7 nucleotides align to TRBD1. The CDR3 runs to 15 residues. V shed 3 bases and J 6 bases; nucleotides not matched to a gene: 8. Germline loops: CDR1 LNHDA, CDR2 SQIVND (reference sequence). Here the CDR3 DNA reads TGTGCCAGTAGTATGGACAGGATGGCGACTCAGCCCCAGCATTTT. Its translation: CASSMDRMATQPQHF. Filled out from reference TRBV19 and TRBJ1-5, the complete variable domain reads DGGITQSPKYLFRKEGQNVTLSCEQNLNHDAMYWYRQDPGQGLRLIYYSQIVNDFQKGDIAEGYSVSREKKESFPLTVTSAQKNPTAFYLCASSMDRMATQPQHFGDGTRLSIL.

The chain uses TRBV7-2 and TRBJ2-3; no definite D call. This CDR3 has 16 residues. Germline assignment: CDR1 SGHTA and CDR2 FQGNSA. The V end was cut by 2 bases, the J end by 5 bases, with 17 bases between. CDR3 loop: CASSLFAVPTKDTQYF. CDR3 sequence (DNA): TGTGCCAGCAGCTTATTCGCGGTTCCCACGAAAGATACGCAGTATTTT.

The chain links TRBV7-9 to TRBJ2-1, with D possibly TRBD2 on 6 matching bases. Trimming cost V 2 bases and J 6 bases, with 8 bases left between them. The germline CDR1 and CDR2 sequences are SEHNR and FQNEAQ (reference sequence). The CDR3 runs 13 residues. The CDR3 DNA is TGTGCCAGCAGCTTATTGGGAGGCAATGAGCAGTTCTTC. It encodes CASSLLGGNEQFF.

V usage is TRBV12-3 or TRBV12-4 and J usage is TRBJ2-1; no definite D call. This CDR3 spans 12 amino acids. V was cut by 5 bases and J by 8 bases, with 10 bases left in between. CDR3 protein: CASSRSVDEQFF. In DNA, the CDR3 is TGTGCCAGCAGTCGATCAGTTGATGAGCAGTTCTTC.

The CDR3 protein is CASHRLAGGFTGELFF. The DNA of the CDR3 is TGTGCCTCCCACCGACTAGCGGGGGGGTTCACCGGGGAGCTGTTTTTT. The chain uses TRBV30 and TRBJ2-2; 14 bases are shared with TRBD2. Per the germline V gene, CDR1 is GTSNPN and CDR2 is SVGIG (reference sequence). The CDR3 consists of 16 residues. The V gene end was trimmed by 7 bases and the J gene end by 4 bases; junction bases not matched to a gene: 8.

The chain recombines TRBV6-4 with TRBJ2-1, with 12 bases fitting TRBD2. The germline gives CDR1 MRHNA, CDR2 SNTAGT. Germline trimming cut 7 bases from V and 5 bases from J; bases unmatched to any gene: 6. The CDR3 totals 15 residues. The DNA of the CDR3 is TGTGCCAGCAAACCCCGACTAGCGGGAGACAATGAGCAGTTCTTC. It translates to CASKPRLAGDNEQFF.

This chain uses TRBV5-1 with TRBJ2-3, with a tentative D call TRBD2 (6 bases). Germline V gene sequence: CDR1 SGHRS, CDR2 YFSETQ. V was pared by 0 bases and J by 1 base, with 15 bases between. CDR3 length equals 17 residues. CDR3 residues: CASSLDSRRARTDTQYF. As DNA, the CDR3 is TGCGCCAGCAGCTTGGACTCCCGGAGGGCCCGCACAGATACGCAGTATTTT.

This clone was counted a single time. Here the CDR3 reads CASSLAGANTEAFF. The CDR3 nucleotides are TGTGCCAGCAGCTTGGCTGGGGCGAACACTGAAGCTTTCTTT. The V call is TRBV5-8, the J call TRBJ1-1; D is perhaps TRBD1 (5 bases). The V and J ends lost 0 bases and 1 base respectively, with 7 bases between them. Germline values: CDR1 SGHTS, CDR2 YDEGEE. The CDR3 is 14 amino acids.

V and J are TRBV28 and TRBJ2-5; TRBD2 might be the D (5 bases). This CDR3 is built from 10 residues. Germline V gene lookup returns CDR1 MDHEN and CDR2 SYDVKM. V was shortened by 9 bases and J by 7 bases, with 9 bases between the two germline ends. CDR3 residues: CASSRGTQYF. The CDR3 nucleotides are TGTGCCAGTTCCCGGGGGACCCAGTACTTC.

This rearrangement joins TRBV7-2 to TRBJ2-5; D might be TRBD2 (6 bases). Between the trimmed V and J ends, which lost 5 bases and 3 bases, there was a span of 13 bases. Germline lookup yields CDR1 SGHTA and CDR2 FQGNSA. The CDR3 totals 14 residues. CDR3 protein: CASSRMGTEETQYF. The CDR3 DNA reads as TGTGCCAGCAGCCGGATGGGGACTGAAGAGACCCAGTACTTC.

The J gene is TRBJ1-1, the V gene TRBV20-1; 7 bases agree with TRBD1. Losses at the gene ends were 6 bases for V and 8 bases for J; bases not matched to a gene: 6. This CDR3 has 11 residues. Germline assignment: CDR1 DFQATT and CDR2 SNEGSKA (reference sequence). Here the CDR3 reads CSARDSLEAFF. The CDR3 DNA is TGCAGTGCCAGGGACAGCCTGGAAGCTTTCTTT.

This clone was seen just once. The V and J genes are TRBV18 and TRBJ2-5; D might be TRBD2 (5 bases). The CDR3 length is 13 residues. V dropped 3 bases and J dropped 7 bases, with 12 bases sitting between them. Per the germline V gene, CDR1 is KGHSH and CDR2 is LQKENI. CDR3 in amino acids: CASSPLEVATQYF. The CDR3 DNA follows: TGTGCCAGCTCACCGCTGGAGGTTGCGACCCAGTACTTC. Together with reference TRBV18 and TRBJ2-5, the CDR3 gives the full variable domain: NAGVMQNPRHLVRRRGQEARLRCSPMKGHSHVYWYRQLPEEGLKFMVYLQKENIIDESGMPKERFSAEFPKEGPSILRIQQVVRGDSAAYFCASSPLEVATQYFGPGTRLLVL.

The chain carries TRBV7-9 and TRBJ2-5; tentative D call: TRBD1 (5 bases). This CDR3 is 15 amino acids long. Germline-derived CDR1 and CDR2 are SEHNR and FQNEAQ (reference sequence). Between the trimmed V and J ends, which lost 0 bases and 5 bases, there was a span of 13 bases. DNA of the CDR3: TGTGCCAGCAGCTTAGCTGGTTGGGCAGGGGAGACCCAGTACTTC. Residues: CASSLAGWAGETQYF. Drawing the rest from reference TRBV7-9 and TRBJ2-5, the complete variable domain is DTGVSQNPRHKITKRGQNVTFRCDPISEHNRLYWYRQTLGQGPEFLTYFQNEAQLEKSRLLSDRFSAERPKGSFSTLEIQRTEQGDSAMYLCASSLAGWAGETQYFGPGTRLLVL.

The rearrangement uses TRBV6-5 and TRBJ2-1; 9 bases align to TRBD1. CDR1 is MNHEY and CDR2 is SVGAGI in the germline V gene. V shed 5 bases and J 16 bases; nucleotides not matched to a gene: 15. The CDR3 runs 14 residues. DNA for the CDR3: TGTGCCAGCAGTATAGCCCCCGAGACAGGGGGGGAATTCTTC. Protein: CASSIAPETGGEFF.

This clone was seen just once. This chain joins TRBV28 and TRBJ2-5; 13 bases line up with TRBD2. This CDR3 spans 16 amino acids. CDR1 and CDR2 (germline): MDHEN, SYDVKM. The V and J ends lost 6 bases and 1 base, in that order; junction bases with no gene match: 5. The CDR3 here is CASRPTSGRSQETQYF. DNA of the CDR3: TGTGCCAGCAGACCGACTAGCGGGAGGTCCCAAGAGACCCAGTACTTC.

With respect to this clone: Other nucleotide sequences from this sample produce the same CDR3. The V and J genes are TRBV5-1 and TRBJ2-1; 8 nucleotides match TRBD2. The germline CDR1 and CDR2 sequences are SGHRS and YFSETQ. V trimming: 7 bases; J trimming: 4 bases; junction bases outside the gene matches: 7. The CDR3 runs to 14 residues. The CDR3 reads CASSLAGQYNEQFF. The CDR3 bases are TGCGCCAGCTCGCTAGCGGGTCAGTACAATGAGCAGTTCTTC.

The chain is built from TRBV2 and TRBJ2-7, with TRBD1 as a possible D gene (6 bases). The germline gives CDR1 SNHLY, CDR2 FYNNEI. This CDR3 contains 13 residues. The V end was cut by 7 bases, the J end by 6 bases, with 16 bases between. CDR3 bases: TGTGCCAGCACGTACGGGACATCCCGCGAGCAGTACTTC. Its translation is CASTYGTSREQYF.

The chain couples TRBV27 to TRBJ2-2; possible D gene TRBD2, 6 bases. CDR3 length equals 14 residues. Trimming took 1 base from V and 8 from J, leaving 11 bases between them. The germline gives CDR1 MNHEY, CDR2 SMNVEV (reference sequence). The CDR3 DNA follows: TGTGCCAGCAGTTTATGGGGAGGTTCTGGGGAGCTGTTTTTT. It specifies CASSLWGGSGELFF.

This chain connects TRBV7-9 to TRBJ1-1; D gene uncertain. The CDR3 consists of 10 residues. Trimming removed 5 bases from V and 8 bases from J, with 6 bases in between. Looked up from germline, CDR1 is SEHNR and CDR2 is FQNEAQ (reference sequence). The CDR3 spells CASSQSEAFF. CDR3 sequence (DNA): TGTGCCAGCAGCCAATCCGAAGCTTTCTTT.

This sequence joins TRBV9 and TRBJ1-2, with D possibly TRBD1 on 6 matching bases. Deletions cut 4 bases from V and 5 bases from J, with 15 bases between. Germline V gives CDR1 SGDLS, CDR2 YYNGEE. The CDR3 spans 14 residues. CDR3 in DNA: TGTGCCAGCAGCTCCACTTGGACAGCATATGGCTACACCTTC. It yields the protein CASSSTWTAYGYTF. The full variable domain, rest sourced from reference TRBV9 and TRBJ1-2, is DSGVTQTPKHLITATGQRVTLRCSPRSGDLSVYWYQQSLDQGLQFLIQYYNGEERAKGNILERFSAQQFPDLHSELNLSSLELGDSALYFCASSSTWTAYGYTFGSGTRLTVV.

This clone was found once. The chain employs TRBV11-3 and TRBJ2-5; D is unresolved. This CDR3 is built from 11 residues. Per germline, CDR1 SGHNT and CDR2 YENEEA. Trimming cost V 4 bases and J 7 bases, with 7 bases left between them. The CDR3 DNA follows: TGTGCCAGCAGCTCTACGGGGACCCAGTACTTC. Translation: CASSSTGTQYF.

This rearrangement joins TRBV6-8 to TRBJ2-7; a possible D gene is TRBD1 (5 bases). Trimming took 0 bases from V and 2 from J, leaving 17 bases between them. Per the germline V gene, CDR1 is MNHGY and CDR2 is SAAAGT. This CDR3 is built from 17 residues. The CDR3 region is CASSYSMTVQRAYEQYF. DNA of the CDR3: TGTGCCAGCAGTTACTCGATGACAGTTCAAAGGGCCTACGAGCAGTACTTC.

The CDR3 sequence is CASSFSSPQNEQFF. In nucleotides, the CDR3 is TGTGCCAGCAGTTTTTCTAGCCCCCAGAATGAGCAGTTCTTC. This chain connects TRBV28 to TRBJ2-1; D might be TRBD2 (5 bases). The CDR3 loop spans 14 amino acids. Between the trimmed V and J ends, which lost 3 bases and 7 bases, there was a span of 13 bases. Germline assignment: CDR1 MDHEN and CDR2 SYDVKM.

The chain couples TRBV24-1 to TRBJ2-1; D remains ambiguous. Trimming shortened V by 5 bases and J by 4 bases, and 5 bases separated the two germline ends. The CDR3 spans 12 residues. Germline V gene sequence: CDR1 KGHDR, CDR2 SFDVKD. The CDR3 loop is CATSATYNEQFF. As DNA, the CDR3 is TGTGCCACCAGTGCCACTTACAATGAGCAGTTCTTC.

V usage is TRBV18 and J usage is TRBJ2-1; D is perhaps TRBD2 (6 bases). CDR1 KGHSH and CDR2 LQKENI come from the germline V gene. V was cut by 8 bases and J by 0 bases, with 14 bases left in between. The CDR3 consists of 15 residues. Here the CDR3 DNA reads TGTGCCAGCAAGGGACTCTCGAGCTCCTACAATGAGCAGTTCTTC. The encoded protein is CASKGLSSSYNEQFF.